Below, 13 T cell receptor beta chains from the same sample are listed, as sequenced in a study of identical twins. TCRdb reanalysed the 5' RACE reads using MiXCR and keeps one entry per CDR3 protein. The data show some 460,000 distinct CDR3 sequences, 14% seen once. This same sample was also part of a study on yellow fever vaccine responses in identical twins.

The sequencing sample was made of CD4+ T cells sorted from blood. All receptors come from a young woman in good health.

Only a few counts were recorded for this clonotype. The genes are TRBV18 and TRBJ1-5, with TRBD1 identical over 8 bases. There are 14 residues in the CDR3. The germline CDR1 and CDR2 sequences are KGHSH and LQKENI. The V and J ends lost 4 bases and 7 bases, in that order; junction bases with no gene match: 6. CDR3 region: CASSLDRGYQPQHF. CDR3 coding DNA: TGTGCCAGCTCACTCGACAGGGGATACCAGCCCCAGCATTTT.

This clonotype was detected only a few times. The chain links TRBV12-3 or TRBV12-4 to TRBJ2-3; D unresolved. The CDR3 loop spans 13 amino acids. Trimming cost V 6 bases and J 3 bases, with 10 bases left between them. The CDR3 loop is CASSPDWTDTQYF. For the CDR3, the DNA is TGTGCCAGCAGCCCTGACTGGACAGATACGCAGTATTTT.

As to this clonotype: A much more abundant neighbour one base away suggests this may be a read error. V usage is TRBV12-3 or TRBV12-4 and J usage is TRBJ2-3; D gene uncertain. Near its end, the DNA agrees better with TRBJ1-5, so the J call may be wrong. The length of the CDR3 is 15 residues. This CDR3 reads CASSLGLGGTDTQHF. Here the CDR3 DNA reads TGTGCCAGCAGTTTAGGGCTCGGTGGCACAGATACGCAGCATTTT.

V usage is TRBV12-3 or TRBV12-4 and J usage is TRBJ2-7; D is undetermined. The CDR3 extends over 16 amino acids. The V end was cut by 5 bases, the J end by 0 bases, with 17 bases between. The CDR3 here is CASSPQAARISYEQYF. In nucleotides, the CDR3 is TGTGCCAGCAGTCCCCAGGCGGCTCGGATCTCCTACGAGCAGTACTTC.

As DNA, the CDR3 is TGTGCCAGCAGCTTGGATTTCCGGACTAGCCCTAGCACAGATACGCAGTATTTT. This translates into CASSLDFRTSPSTDTQYF. The chain is built from TRBV5-4 and TRBJ2-3, with 8 bases that match TRBD2. CDR3 length: 18 amino acids. Losses at the gene ends were 0 bases for V and 0 bases for J; bases not matched to a gene: 9. Per germline, CDR1 SGHNT and CDR2 YYREEE (reference sequence).

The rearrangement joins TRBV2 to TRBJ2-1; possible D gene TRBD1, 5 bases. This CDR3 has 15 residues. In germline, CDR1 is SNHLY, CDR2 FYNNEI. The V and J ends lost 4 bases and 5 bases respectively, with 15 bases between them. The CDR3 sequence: CASSGPLGRDNEQFF. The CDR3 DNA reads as TGTGCCAGCAGTGGTCCCTTGGGCAGGGACAATGAGCAGTTCTTC.

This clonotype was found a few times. CDR3 sequence reads: CASSLEGGWTRETQYF. CDR3 sequence (DNA): TGCGCCAGCAGCTTGGAAGGGGGTTGGACACGGGAGACCCAGTACTTC. The rearrangement links TRBV5-1 to TRBJ2-5, with D perhaps matching TRBD1 (6 bases). This CDR3 region has 16 residues. Germline V gene lookup returns CDR1 SGHRS and CDR2 YFSETQ. V lost 0 bases and J lost 5, with 17 bases in between.

The CDR3 bases are TGTGCCAGCAGCCAGGGGGCGAACACTGAAGCTTTCTTT. Translating it yields CASSQGANTEAFF. This rearrangement joins TRBV4-2 to TRBJ1-1; D perhaps matches TRBD1 (6 bases). Looked up from germline, CDR1 is LGHNA and CDR2 is YNFKEQ. Trimming removed 3 bases at V and 1 base at J, with 6 bases between. The CDR3 runs to 13 residues.

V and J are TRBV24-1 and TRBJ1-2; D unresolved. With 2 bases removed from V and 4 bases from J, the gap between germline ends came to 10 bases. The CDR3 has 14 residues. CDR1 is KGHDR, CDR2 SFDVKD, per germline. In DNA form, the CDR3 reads TGTGCCACCAGTGATTCGGGCCTACGCTATGGCTACACCTTC. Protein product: CATSDSGLRYGYTF.

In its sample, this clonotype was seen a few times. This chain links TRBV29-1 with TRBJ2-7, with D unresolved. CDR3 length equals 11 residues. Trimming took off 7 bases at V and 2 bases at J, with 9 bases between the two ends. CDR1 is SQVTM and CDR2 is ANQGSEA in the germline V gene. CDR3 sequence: CSGGGPYEQYF. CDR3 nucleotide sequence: TGCAGCGGTGGTGGGCCCTACGAGCAGTACTTC.

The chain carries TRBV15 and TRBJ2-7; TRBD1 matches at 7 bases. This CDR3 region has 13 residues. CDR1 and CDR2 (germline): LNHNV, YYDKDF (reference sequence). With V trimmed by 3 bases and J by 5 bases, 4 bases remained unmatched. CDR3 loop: CATSRQGVDEQYF. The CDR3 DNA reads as TGTGCCACCAGCAGGCAGGGGGTTGACGAGCAGTACTTC.

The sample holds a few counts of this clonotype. In nucleotides, the CDR3 is TGTGCCAGCAGCCCTCCAGCTAGCGGGATGTACAATGAGCAGTTCTTC. This encodes CASSPPASGMYNEQFF. The rearrangement uses TRBV7-9 and TRBJ2-1, with 9 bases that match TRBD2. The CDR3 has 16 residues. Germline loops: CDR1 SEHNR, CDR2 FQNEAQ (reference sequence). Germline trimming cut 5 bases from V and 4 bases from J; bases unmatched to any gene: 9.

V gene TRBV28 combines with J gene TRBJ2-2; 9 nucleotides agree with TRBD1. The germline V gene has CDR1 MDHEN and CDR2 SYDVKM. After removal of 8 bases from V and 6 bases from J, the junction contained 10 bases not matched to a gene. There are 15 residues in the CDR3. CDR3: CASDVGQGIPGELFF. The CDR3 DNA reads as TGTGCCAGCGACGTTGGACAGGGGATTCCCGGGGAGCTGTTTTTT. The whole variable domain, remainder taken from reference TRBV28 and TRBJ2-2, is DVKVTQSSRYLVKRTGEKVFLECVQDMDHENMFWYRQDPGLGLRLIYFSYDVKMKEKGDIPEGYSVSREKKERFSLILESASTNQTSMYLCASDVGQGIPGELFFGEGSRLTVL.